The 2 T cell receptor beta chains given below trace back to one sample, sequenced in a study of shared clonotypes between healthy human individuals. Clones were sequenced by immunoSEQ multiplex PCR, and TCRdb holds only the in-frame ones, with some missing. This table has some 2,400,000 clones, 90% to 97% appearing once. Sequencing was performed on naive CD4+ T cells sorted from blood. As for subset: CD45RA+ positively selected. The source of these receptors is a man aged 18 to 30 in good health.

This chain connects TRBV5-8 to TRBJ1-6, with 8 bases identical to TRBD1. The CDR3 consists of 16 residues. Germline CDR1 SGHTS, CDR2 YDEGEE. V lost 4 bases to trimming and J lost 5 bases; unmatched junction nucleotides: 8. CDR3 protein: CASSPRTGPNNSPLHF. DNA of the CDR3: TGTGCCAGCAGCCCGCGGACAGGGCCAAATAATTCACCCCTCCACTTT.

This clone was detected only a few times. Other nucleotide sequences from this sample produce the same CDR3. The chain couples TRBV4-1 to TRBJ1-6; D is undetermined. Trimming took off 3 bases at V and 4 bases at J, with 7 bases between the two ends. CDR1 and CDR2 (germline): MGHRA, YSYEKL. CDR3 length equals 14 residues. The DNA of the CDR3 is TGCGCCAGCAGCCAGGTAGTTTATAATTCACCCCTCCACTTT. This translates into CASSQVVYNSPLHF.